Shown below are 25 T cell receptor beta chains from a single sample sequenced in a study of blood T cell repertoires in COVID-19. Method: immunoSEQ multiplex PCR; TCRdb's copy keeps in-frame clones and lacks some. The data show 350,000 or so clones, with around 90% seen just once and 3% to 4.5% held by the top ten. Material for sequencing was peripheral blood. The receptors were sampled from a woman aged 60-70 years with COVID-19, enrolled during active disease.

The J gene is TRBJ2-3, the V gene TRBV7-9; 13 bases align to TRBD2. The V gene's germline CDR1 is SEHNR and CDR2 FQNEAQ (reference sequence). V was clipped by 5 bases and J by 2 bases; unmatched bases: 4. CDR3 size: 16 residues. The CDR3 sequence is CASSMGLAGNTDTQYF. CDR3 nucleotides: TGTGCCAGCAGCATGGGACTAGCGGGGAACACAGATACGCAGTATTTT.

This sequence joins TRBV10-1 and TRBJ2-7; D is perhaps TRBD2 (5 bases). The V end lost 2 bases, the J end lost 3 bases, and 17 bases lay between the germline ends. Germline V gene sequence: CDR1 WNHNN, CDR2 SYGVQD (reference sequence). The CDR3 has 16 amino acids. This CDR3 is CASSEGMRVLVYEQYF. The CDR3 region has the DNA TGCGCCAGCAGTGAGGGAATGCGGGTCCTAGTCTACGAGCAGTACTTC.

This chain joins TRBV6-4 and TRBJ1-1; D gene ambiguous. The ends were cut back, 4 bases at V and 7 bases at J, with 13 bases in the middle. CDR1 and CDR2 (germline): MRHNA, SNTAGT. This CDR3 is 13 amino acids long. The CDR3 is CASSAGDGFEAFF. For the CDR3, the DNA is TGTGCCAGCAGTGCCGGAGACGGTTTTGAAGCTTTCTTT.

This rearrangement joins TRBV5-1 to TRBJ1-3, with a tentative D call TRBD1 (5 bases). Trimming removed 5 bases at V and 4 bases at J, with 13 bases between. This CDR3 has 14 residues. Germline V gene lookup returns CDR1 SGHRS and CDR2 YFSETQ. CDR3 bases: TGCGCCAGCAGTGGGGCTGGTGCGGGAAACACCATATATTTT. This encodes CASSGAGAGNTIYF.

The chain links TRBV11-1 to TRBJ2-7, with D possibly matching TRBD1 (6 bases). This CDR3 is 15 amino acids long. The germline gives CDR1 SGHAT, CDR2 FQDESV (reference sequence). Trimming took off 2 bases at V and 2 bases at J, with 13 bases between the two ends. CDR3 protein: CASSLFQGLTYEQYF. CDR3 DNA sequence: TGTGCCAGCAGCTTATTTCAGGGGCTGACCTACGAGCAGTACTTC.

The chain couples TRBV28 to TRBJ2-7; a possible D gene is TRBD1 (6 bases). Looked up from germline, CDR1 is MDHEN and CDR2 is SYDVKM. V was clipped by 3 bases and J by 6 bases, with 15 bases between them. This CDR3 contains 14 residues. The CDR3 DNA reads as TGTGCCAGCAGTTTCCCTTACAGGGCGGGCGAGCAGTACTTC. The encoded protein is CASSFPYRAGEQYF. The full variable domain, its missing parts supplied by reference TRBV28 and TRBJ2-7, is DVKVTQSSRYLVKRTGEKVFLECVQDMDHENMFWYRQDPGLGLRLIYFSYDVKMKEKGDIPEGYSVSREKKERFSLILESASTNQTSMYLCASSFPYRAGEQYFGPGTRLTVT.

V usage is TRBV12-3 or TRBV12-4 and J usage is TRBJ1-1; no clear D. The CDR3 has 13 amino acids. Trimming pared 5 bases from V and 3 bases from J, leaving 10 bases between. The CDR3 is CASSRRRDTEAFF. Here the CDR3 DNA reads TGTGCCAGCAGTCGAAGGAGGGACACTGAAGCTTTCTTT.

V gene TRBV18 combines with J gene TRBJ1-2; D is uncertain. There are 15 residues in the CDR3. V was pared by 3 bases and J by 1 base, with 12 bases between. Germline-derived CDR1 and CDR2 are KGHSH and LQKENI. The CDR3: CASSPVGSYNYGYTF. For the CDR3, the DNA is TGTGCCAGCTCACCGGTCGGGTCGTATAACTATGGCTACACCTTC.

As DNA, the CDR3 is TGTGCCAGCAGTAGACCGGGTTCAGCCCAAGAGACCCAGTACTTC. It is translated as CASSRPGSAQETQYF. The rearrangement links TRBV25-1 to TRBJ2-5, with unresolved D. Germline loops: CDR1 MGHDK, CDR2 SYGVNS. Trimming took 5 bases from V and 1 from J, leaving 14 bases between them. The CDR3 spans 15 residues.

The chain has TRBV20-1 and TRBJ2-5; D remains ambiguous. The ends were cut back, 5 bases at V and 5 bases at J, with 6 bases in the middle. CDR3 size: 10 residues. The V gene's germline CDR1 is DFQATT and CDR2 SNEGSKA (reference sequence). The CDR3 protein is CSALEETQYF. In DNA form, the CDR3 reads TGCAGTGCTCTGGAGGAGACCCAGTACTTC.

A single count supports this clone. The rearrangement uses TRBV7-9 and TRBJ2-1; 9 nucleotides match TRBD2. The V gene's germline CDR1 is SEHNR and CDR2 FQNEAQ (reference sequence). V was pared by 8 bases and J by 0 bases, with 11 bases of the junction left unmatched. The CDR3 covers 17 residues. CDR3 in DNA: TGTGCCAGCGGGCAACGCGGGGGGGCCTCCTCCTACAATGAGCAGTTCTTC. It is translated as CASGQRGGASSYNEQFF.

V and J are TRBV10-2 and TRBJ1-3, with D maybe TRBD1 (5 bases). The V end was cut by 5 bases, the J end by 3 bases, with 11 bases between. The germline gives CDR1 WSHSY, CDR2 SAAADI. This CDR3 has 14 residues. The CDR3 DNA is TGCGCCAGCAGTCTTACAGGTTTTGGAAACACCATATATTTT. The encoded protein is CASSLTGFGNTIYF.

The DNA for the CDR3 is TGTGCCAGCAGCTTGTCGGGGGGCGGGGAGCTGTTTTTT. Residues: CASSLSGGGELFF. The rearrangement uses TRBV13 and TRBJ2-2; TRBD2 matches 7 bases. CDR1 is PRHDT, CDR2 FYEKMQ, per germline (reference sequence). This CDR3 comprises 13 residues. Losses at the gene ends were 3 bases for V and 7 bases for J; bases not matched to a gene: 2.

The J gene is TRBJ2-1, the V gene TRBV7-2; 11 bases map to TRBD2. Germline V lookup: CDR1 SGHTA, CDR2 FQGNSA. J was trimmed by 5 bases and V by 1 base; bases with no gene match: 4. The CDR3 length is 16 residues. The CDR3 nucleotides read TGTGCCAGCAGCTTAGTAAGACTAGCGGGGCACAATGAGCAGTTCTTC. Translating gives CASSLVRLAGHNEQFF.

This rearrangement joins TRBV7-3 to TRBJ1-5; a weak D match, TRBD1 (5 bases). The CDR3 has 13 residues. Trimming cost V 5 bases and J 7 bases, with 12 bases left between them. Germline V lookup: CDR1 SGHTA, CDR2 FQGTGA. CDR3 loop: CASSAQRGQPQHF. The CDR3 DNA follows: TGTGCCAGCAGCGCTCAGCGGGGCCAGCCCCAGCATTTT.

V usage is TRBV6-2 or TRBV6-3 and J usage is TRBJ1-3, with a possible D match to TRBD1 (6 bases). From germline, CDR1 is MNHEY and CDR2 SVGEGT. The length of the CDR3 is 14 residues. Trimming pared 5 bases from V and 5 bases from J, leaving 13 bases between. CDR3 bases: TGTGCCAGCAGTGACAGGAGGACCCGAAACACCATATATTTT. Translating it yields CASSDRRTRNTIYF.

This chain links TRBV3-1 (or the pseudogene TRBV3-2) with TRBJ2-7, with TRBD1 matching over 7 bases. Losses at the gene ends were 1 base for V and 7 bases for J; bases not matched to a gene: 10. This CDR3 region has 15 residues. The germline V gene encodes CDR1 LGHDT and CDR2 YNNKEL (reference sequence). The CDR3, as DNA: TGTGCCAGCAGCCAAGGAACAGGGGTCCCAGGTGAGCAGTACTTC. This gives the protein CASSQGTGVPGEQYF.

The rearrangement uses TRBV11-3 and TRBJ2-7, with 7 nucleotides matching TRBD1. CDR1 and CDR2 (germline): SGHNT, YENEEA. The CDR3 consists of 14 residues. Trimming at V came to 4 bases and at J to 2 bases, leaving 5 bases not matched to a gene. CDR3 bases: TGTGCCAGCAGCTCCCGACAGGGCACCTACGAGCAGTACTTC. Its translation is CASSSRQGTYEQYF.

The chain carries TRBV5-1 and TRBJ2-7; 7 nucleotides line up with TRBD1. The length of the CDR3 is 11 residues. The V gene's germline CDR1 is SGHRS and CDR2 YFSETQ. Trimming removed 3 bases from V and 7 bases from J; junction bases left unmatched: 1. CDR3 nucleotide sequence: TGCGCCAGCAGCTCAGGGGGAGAGCAGTACTTC. Protein product: CASSSGGEQYF.

This rearrangement joins TRBV7-3 to TRBJ1-2; D is possibly TRBD1 (5 bases). This CDR3 contains 15 residues. V was pared by 5 bases and J by 2 bases, with 15 bases between. From germline, CDR1 is SGHTA and CDR2 FQGTGA. The CDR3 region has the DNA TGTGCCAGCAGCCCTACAGGACAAGAGAACTATGGCTACACCTTC. This codes for CASSPTGQENYGYTF.

The J gene is TRBJ1-1, the V gene TRBV7-2; no clear D. Trimming cost V 6 bases and J 8 bases, with 13 bases left between them. CDR1 and CDR2 (germline): SGHTA, FQGNSA. This CDR3 has 12 amino acids. The DNA for the CDR3 is TGTGCCAGCAGGGGCACGTTGTCGGAAGCTTTCTTT. This sequence encodes CASRGTLSEAFF.

V gene TRBV11-1 combines with J gene TRBJ2-3; 12 bases are a match to TRBD2. The CDR3 extends over 16 amino acids. Per the germline V gene, CDR1 is SGHAT and CDR2 is FQDESV (reference sequence). The V and J ends lost 5 bases and 2 bases, in that order; junction bases with no gene match: 5. The DNA for the CDR3 is TGTGCCAGCAGCCCACTAGCGGGGGGACTCACAGATACGCAGTATTTT. As protein: CASSPLAGGLTDTQYF.

The chain is built from TRBV6-5 and TRBJ2-2; 8 positions match TRBD1. The V segment lost 5 bases and the J segment 4 bases; nucleotides outside the gene matches: 6. Germline loops: CDR1 MNHEY, CDR2 SVGAGI. This CDR3 region has 15 residues. The DNA of the CDR3 is TGTGCCAGCAGTCACCGGACAGGGCTCACCGGGGAGCTGTTTTTT. This sequence encodes CASSHRTGLTGELFF.

The V call is TRBV12-3 or TRBV12-4, the J call TRBJ2-1; D is perhaps TRBD2 (5 bases). This CDR3 spans 13 amino acids. The ends were cut back, 7 bases at V and 0 bases at J, with 7 bases in the middle. The CDR3 DNA reads as TGTGCCAGCACGGGGAGCTCCTACAATGAGCAGTTCTTC. Its translation: CASTGSSYNEQFF.

CDR3 in amino acids: CASSNRGRGWDQPQHF. Written as DNA, the CDR3 is TGTGCCAGTAGTAACAGGGGGCGCGGGTGGGATCAGCCCCAGCATTTT. The chain employs TRBV19 and TRBJ1-5, with 9 bases lining up with TRBD1. V shed 4 bases, J shed 5 bases, and the junction held 9 bases outside the gene matches. Germline CDR1 LNHDA, CDR2 SQIVND (reference sequence). The CDR3 loop spans 16 amino acids.